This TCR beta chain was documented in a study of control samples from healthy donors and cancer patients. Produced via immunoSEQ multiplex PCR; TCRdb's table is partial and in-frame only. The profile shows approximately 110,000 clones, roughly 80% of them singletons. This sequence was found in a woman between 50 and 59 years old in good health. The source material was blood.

DNA of the CDR3: TGTGCCAGCAGCCAAGATCGCGGGTCCCCTTATGGCTACACCTTC. Its protein product is CASSQDRGSPYGYTF. This chain uses TRBV14 with TRBJ1-2; D is uncertain. The V gene's germline CDR1 is SGHDN and CDR2 FVKESK. CDR3 length: 15 residues. V lost 0 bases, J lost 5 bases, and 13 bases lay in between.